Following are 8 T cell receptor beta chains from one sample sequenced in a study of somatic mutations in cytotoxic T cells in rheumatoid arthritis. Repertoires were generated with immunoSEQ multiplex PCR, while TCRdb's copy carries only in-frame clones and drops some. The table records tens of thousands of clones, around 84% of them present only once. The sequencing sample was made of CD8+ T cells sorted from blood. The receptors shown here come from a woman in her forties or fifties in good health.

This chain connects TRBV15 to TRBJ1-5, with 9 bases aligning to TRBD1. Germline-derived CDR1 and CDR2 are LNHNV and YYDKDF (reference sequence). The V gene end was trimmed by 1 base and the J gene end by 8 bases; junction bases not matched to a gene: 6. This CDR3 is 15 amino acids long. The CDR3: CATSRGTGGSKPQHF. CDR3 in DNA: TGTGCCACCAGCAGAGGTACAGGGGGCTCTAAGCCCCAGCATTTT.

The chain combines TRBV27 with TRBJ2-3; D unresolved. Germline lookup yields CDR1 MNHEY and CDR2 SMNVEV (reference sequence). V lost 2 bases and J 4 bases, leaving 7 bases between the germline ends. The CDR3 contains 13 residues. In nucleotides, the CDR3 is TGTGCCAGCAGTTTAGGCCCACCAGATACGCAGTATTTT. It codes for CASSLGPPDTQYF.

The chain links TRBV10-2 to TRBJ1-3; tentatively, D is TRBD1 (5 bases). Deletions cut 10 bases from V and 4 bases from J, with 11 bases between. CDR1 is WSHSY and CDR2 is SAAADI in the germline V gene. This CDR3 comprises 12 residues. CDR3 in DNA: TGCGCCACCCAGGGTTGGGGAAACACCATATATTTT. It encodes CATQGWGNTIYF.

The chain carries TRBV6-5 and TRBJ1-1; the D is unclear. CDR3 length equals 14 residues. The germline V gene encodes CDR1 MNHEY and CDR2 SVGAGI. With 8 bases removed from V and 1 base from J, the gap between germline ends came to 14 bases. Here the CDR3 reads CASGLLDENTEAFF. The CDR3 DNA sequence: TGTGCCAGCGGTTTACTTGACGAGAACACTGAAGCTTTCTTT.

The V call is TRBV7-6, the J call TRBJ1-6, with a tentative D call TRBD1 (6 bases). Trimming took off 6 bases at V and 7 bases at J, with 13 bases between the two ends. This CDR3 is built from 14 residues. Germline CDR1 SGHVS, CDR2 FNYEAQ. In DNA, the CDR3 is TGTGCCAGCAGGGGGGCAGGGGTGAATTCACCCCTCCACTTT. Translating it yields CASRGAGVNSPLHF.

As DNA, the CDR3 is TGCGCCAGCAGCCAAGGACTGGGAAACATTCAGTACTTC. Protein: CASSQGLGNIQYF. The rearrangement joins TRBV4-3 to TRBJ2-4; D is unresolved. The CDR3 runs to 13 residues. Trimming stripped 1 base from V and 6 bases from J, with 7 bases between. From germline, CDR1 is LGHNA and CDR2 YSLEER.

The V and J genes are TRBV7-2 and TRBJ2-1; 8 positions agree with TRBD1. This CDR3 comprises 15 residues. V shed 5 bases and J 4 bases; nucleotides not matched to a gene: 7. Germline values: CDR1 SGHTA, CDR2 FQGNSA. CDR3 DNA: TGTGCCAGCAGCACCAGGGGGCTTGGTTACAATGAGCAGTTCTTC. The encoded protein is CASSTRGLGYNEQFF.

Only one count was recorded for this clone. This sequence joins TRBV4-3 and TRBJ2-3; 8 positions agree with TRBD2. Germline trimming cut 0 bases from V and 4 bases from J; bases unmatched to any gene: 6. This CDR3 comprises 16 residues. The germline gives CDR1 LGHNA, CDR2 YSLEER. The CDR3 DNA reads TGCGCCAGCAGCCAAGAAGAGGGACTAGGCGCAGATACGCAGTATTTT. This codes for CASSQEEGLGADTQYF.